The clone carrying this TCR beta chain was detected a few times. The antigen is not known. The sample belongs to a study of response to subunit inactivated influenza vaccine. Trimming took 4 bases from V and 3 from J, leaving 13 bases between them. Per the germline V gene, CDR1 is DFQATT and CDR2 is SNEGSKA (reference sequence). This CDR3 region has 13 residues. Points from the study as a whole: The authors put forward the suggestion that each seasonal influenza vaccination may bring in only a limited number of new T cells.

TCRdb re-called the RT-PCR reads through MiXCR, storing one row per CDR3 protein. The sample shows more than 600,000 distinct CDR3 sequences, around 20% of them seen only once. This sample comprised PBMCs from blood, obtained roughly 5 days after vaccination. The chain links TRBV20-1 to TRBJ2-7; D may be TRBD2 (5 bases). This TCR came from a man aged 45 to 65 who received an inactivated influenza vaccine. The CDR3 DNA reads TGCAGTGCTAAACCTACCGGGGACTACGAGCAGTACTTC. Protein sequence: CSAKPTGDYEQYF.